These 32 T cell receptor beta chains were all obtained from the same sample, sequenced in a study of blood T cells in healthy people across ages. A second PCR, run for about 6 to 11 cycles, used a sample-barcoded 5' primer plus a J-beta primer mix. TCRdb analysed the 5' RACE reads with MiXCR anew, one entry per CDR3 protein. The sample has some 700,000 distinct CDR3 sequences; approximately 22% are singletons. The source material was blood. The receptors shown here come from a man aged 65 to 85 in good health.

The CDR3 loop is CSARDQDRSNIQYF. The CDR3 nucleotides are TGCAGTGCTAGAGATCAGGACAGGTCCAACATTCAGTACTTC. This chain uses TRBV20-1 with TRBJ2-4; 7 nucleotides match TRBD1. The CDR3 extends over 14 amino acids. From germline, CDR1 is DFQATT and CDR2 SNEGSKA (reference sequence). V lost 0 bases, J lost 7 bases, and 6 bases stayed unmatched.

The sample holds a few counts of this clonotype. The rearrangement joins TRBV24-1 to TRBJ2-1; D could derive from TRBD1 or TRBD2 (5 bases each). V was clipped by 1 base and J by 4 bases, with 13 bases between them. This CDR3 contains 16 residues. Germline CDR1 and CDR2: KGHDR and SFDVKD. CDR3 coding DNA: TGTGCCACCAGTGATTTTTCCGGGGCGAGTTACAATGAGCAGTTCTTC. This gives the protein CATSDFSGASYNEQFF.

In this sample, this clonotype turned up many times. The rearrangement joins TRBV28 to TRBJ2-6, with 7 nucleotides matching TRBD1. There are 16 residues in the CDR3. The V and J ends lost 6 bases and 0 bases, in that order; junction bases with no gene match: 5. Germline-derived CDR1 and CDR2 are MDHEN and SYDVKM. The CDR3 DNA follows: TGTGCCAGCAGAAGACAGGGCAACTCTGGGGCCAACGTCCTGACTTTC. The encoded protein is CASRRQGNSGANVLTF.

This clonotype was observed a handful of times. This chain links TRBV4-1 with TRBJ2-1; TRBD1 matches at 7 bases. The junction had 6 bases not matched to a gene; V was cut back by 4 bases and J by 6 bases. The length of the CDR3 is 14 residues. Per germline, CDR1 MGHRA and CDR2 YSYEKL. CDR3 sequence: CASSPRDRINEQFF. The DNA for the CDR3 is TGCGCCAGCAGCCCCCGGGACAGAATCAATGAGCAGTTCTTC.

This clonotype was seen only a few times. V and J are TRBV29-1 and TRBJ1-2; 9 nucleotides match TRBD1. Germline CDR1 SQVTM, CDR2 ANQGSEA. V shed 1 base and J 8 bases; nucleotides not matched to a gene: 5. The CDR3 is 13 amino acids. CDR3 region: CSVEVGDRAGYTF. The DNA for the CDR3 is TGCAGCGTTGAAGTCGGGGACAGGGCCGGCTACACCTTC.

This clonotype appeared a few times. Its ends do not fully match the called genes, so a read error is possible. This chain links TRBV6-5 with TRBJ2-1, with 8 bases matching TRBD1. CDR1 and CDR2 (germline): MNHEY, SVGAGI. The CDR3 runs 13 residues. This CDR3 reads CAGSRQGTNEQFF. CDR3 DNA sequence: TGTGCCGGCAGTAGACAGGGGACCAATGAGCAGTTCTTC.

This sequence joins TRBV20-1 and TRBJ2-2; D unresolved. Germline V gene lookup returns CDR1 DFQATT and CDR2 SNEGSKA (reference sequence). The CDR3 runs to 15 residues. The ends were cut back, 1 base at V and 8 bases at J, with 17 bases in the middle. The CDR3 sequence is CSARGPGVGMGELFF. The CDR3 DNA follows: TGCAGTGCTAGAGGTCCGGGTGTGGGAATGGGGGAGCTGTTTTTT.

This clonotype was counted many times. V is TRBV5-1 and J is TRBJ2-5, with D possibly TRBD1 on 6 matching bases. This CDR3 comprises 15 residues. Germline assignment: CDR1 SGHRS and CDR2 YFSETQ. Trimming cost V 2 bases and J 5 bases, with 16 bases left between them. In DNA, the CDR3 is TGCGCCAGCAGCTTAATAGCAGGGGCTCCGGAGACCCAGTACTTC. It yields the protein CASSLIAGAPETQYF.

This chain connects TRBV18 to TRBJ2-7; D ambiguous. This CDR3 has 14 amino acids. V was trimmed by 6 bases and J by 0 bases, leaving 12 bases between them. Germline V gene lookup returns CDR1 KGHSH and CDR2 LQKENI. CDR3 DNA sequence: TGTGCCAGCTCCATTAACAGACACTCCTACGAGCAGTACTTC. Encoded protein: CASSINRHSYEQYF. The complete variable domain, with remaining parts taken from reference TRBV18 and TRBJ2-7, reads NAGVMQNPRHLVRRRGQEARLRCSPMKGHSHVYWYRQLPEEGLKFMVYLQKENIIDESGMPKERFSAEFPKEGPSILRIQQVVRGDSAAYFCASSINRHSYEQYFGPGTRLTVT.

This clonotype has only a few counts. The chain couples TRBV7-7 to TRBJ1-1; perhaps TRBD1 as D (6 bases). Germline values: CDR1 SSHAT, CDR2 FNYEAQ (reference sequence). The germline V and J ends were trimmed by 2 bases and 4 bases, with 17 bases remaining between them. The CDR3 extends over 16 amino acids. The CDR3 here is CASSLFAGARGTEAFF. The CDR3 DNA is TGTGCCAGCAGCTTATTTGCGGGGGCGCGGGGCACTGAAGCTTTCTTT.

V usage is TRBV20-1 and J usage is TRBJ2-1; 8 bases are shared with TRBD2. The length of the CDR3 is 15 residues. The V gene end was trimmed by 3 bases and the J gene end by 1 base; junction bases not matched to a gene: 5. Germline CDR1 and CDR2: DFQATT and SNEGSKA (reference sequence). DNA for the CDR3: TGCAGTGCTAGGGTTAGCGGGGTGTCCTACAATGAGCAGTTCTTC. Its translation is CSARVSGVSYNEQFF.

The table lists this clonotype with many counts. The chain uses TRBV5-1 and TRBJ2-1, with TRBD2 matching 8 bases. Germline CDR1 and CDR2: SGHRS and YFSETQ. V lost 4 bases to trimming and J lost 0 bases; unmatched junction nucleotides: 6. The CDR3 consists of 16 residues. DNA for the CDR3: TGCGCCAGCAGCCTTACTAGCGGTAGCTCCTACAATGAGCAGTTCTTC. Amino acid sequence: CASSLTSGSSYNEQFF.

The V call is TRBV5-1, the J call TRBJ2-7; 13 bases are a match to TRBD2. Gene TRBJ2-1 matches the end of the DNA better, so the J call may be wrong. CDR1 SGHRS and CDR2 YFSETQ come from the germline V gene. CDR3 length: 15 residues. CDR3 sequence reads: CASSSSGLAGVEQFF. The DNA of the CDR3 is TGCGCCAGCAGCTCCTCTGGACTAGCGGGAGTTGAGCAGTTCTTC.

The chain's CDR3 is CASRLEGADRGHGYTF. The CDR3 DNA reads as TGTGCCAGCAGACTAGAAGGGGCTGACAGGGGGCATGGCTACACCTTC. The chain links TRBV12-3 or TRBV12-4 to TRBJ1-2; 10 positions agree with TRBD1. V was clipped by 6 bases and J by 6 bases; unmatched bases: 13. The CDR3 consists of 16 residues.

V and J are TRBV28 and TRBJ2-7; 7 bases map to TRBD2. Looked up from germline, CDR1 is MDHEN and CDR2 is SYDVKM. This CDR3 is 16 amino acids long. V was pared by 5 bases and J by 2 bases, with 12 bases of the junction left unmatched. The CDR3 coding sequence is TGTGCCAGCAGTGTACGTGGCCTAGCGGTAACCTACGAGCAGTACTTC. Translating it yields CASSVRGLAVTYEQYF.

The rearrangement joins TRBV4-3 to TRBJ2-1, with 8 bases aligning to TRBD2. CDR3 length: 15 residues. Per germline, CDR1 LGHNA and CDR2 YSLEER. V gave up 5 bases and J gave up 7 bases; unmatched junction bases: 10. In DNA, the CDR3 is TGCGCCAGCAGCTACGAAGCGGGAGTAGGTAATGAGCAGTTCTTC. This encodes CASSYEAGVGNEQFF.

The chain has TRBV20-1 and TRBJ2-1; TRBD2 is a possible D gene (6 bases). V lost 4 bases, J lost 0 bases, and 10 bases lay in between. Germline values: CDR1 DFQATT, CDR2 SNEGSKA (reference sequence). This CDR3 contains 14 residues. The CDR3 DNA reads as TGCAGTGCTACTAGCGTCAGCTCCTACAATGAGCAGTTCTTC. Amino acids: CSATSVSSYNEQFF.

This clonotype was seen more than once but under ten times. The chain employs TRBV6-4 and TRBJ2-7; weak D call: TRBD1 (6 bases). The CDR3 has 14 amino acids. The V and J ends lost 7 bases and 7 bases respectively, with 20 bases between them. Germline V gives CDR1 MRHNA, CDR2 SNTAGT. Here the CDR3 reads CASTSKVRGKEQYF. CDR3 nucleotides: TGTGCCAGCACCTCGAAGGTCAGGGGAAAGGAGCAGTACTTC.

The gene calls are TRBV28 and TRBJ2-5, with 10 bases aligning to TRBD1. The germline gives CDR1 MDHEN, CDR2 SYDVKM. The CDR3 consists of 14 residues. V dropped 6 bases and J dropped 14; count of bases not matched to a gene: 15. CDR3 DNA sequence: TGTGCCAGCAGGACAGGGGGCTTACTTGACGAGCAATACTTC. Protein: CASRTGGLLDEQYF.

V and J are TRBV5-1 and TRBJ2-3, with TRBD1 matching over 8 bases. Trimming removed 1 base from V and 5 bases from J; junction bases left unmatched: 6. CDR1 and CDR2 (germline): SGHRS, YFSETQ. The CDR3 is made up of 15 amino acids. The CDR3 region has the DNA TGCGCCAGCAGCTTGCAGGGGGCGCTTGGAGATACGCAGTATTTT. Protein: CASSLQGALGDTQYF.

The V and J genes are TRBV3-1 and TRBJ2-4, with 9 bases matching TRBD2. Germline trimming cut 5 bases from V and 0 bases from J; bases unmatched to any gene: 2. Germline CDR1 reads LGHDT; CDR2 reads YNNKEL (reference sequence). The CDR3 length is 15 residues. The CDR3 region has the DNA TGTGCCAGCAGCAGCGGGGGGCTAGCCAAAAACATTCAGTACTTC. Translation: CASSSGGLAKNIQYF.

The table lists this clonotype with a few counts. The J gene is TRBJ2-7, the V gene TRBV18; weak D call: TRBD1 (8 bases). V lost 0 bases and J 5 bases, leaving 17 bases between the germline ends. Germline assignment: CDR1 KGHSH and CDR2 LQKENI. The CDR3 loop spans 16 amino acids. CDR3 in DNA: TGTGCCAGCTCACCACCGTTAACAGGGGGGGGCCACGAGCAGTACTTC. Amino acids: CASSPPLTGGGHEQYF.

This clonotype was observed many times. One end of the junction fails to match germline, which may point to a read error. The chain recombines TRBV4-1 with TRBJ2-1; no definite D call. This CDR3 is 11 amino acids long. Per the germline V gene, CDR1 is MGHRA and CDR2 is YSYEKL. CDR3 sequence reads: CASSQGNEQFF. In DNA, the CDR3 is TGTGCCAGCAGCCAAGGGAATGAGCAGTTCTTC.

Only a few counts were recorded for this clonotype. The chain uses TRBV11-2 and TRBJ2-5; 7 bases map to TRBD1. The CDR3 totals 14 residues. The germline gives CDR1 SGHAT, CDR2 FQNNGV. After removal of 7 bases from V and 5 bases from J, the junction contained 10 bases not matched to a gene. The DNA for the CDR3 is TGTGCCAGCACCTCCACAAGGGGGCGGGAGACCCAGTACTTC. Its translation is CASTSTRGRETQYF.

This clonotype turned up a few times. The genes are TRBV7-8 and TRBJ2-5; 8 bases match TRBD2. Germline V gene lookup returns CDR1 SGHVS and CDR2 FQNEAQ. V lost 5 bases to trimming and J lost 2 bases; unmatched junction nucleotides: 4. The length of the CDR3 is 14 residues. In DNA, the CDR3 is TGTGCCAGCAGCGTACTAGCGGAACAAGAGACCCAGTACTTC. Its protein is CASSVLAEQETQYF. The entire variable domain, with the rest obtained from reference TRBV7-8 and TRBJ2-5, is as follows: GAGVSQSPRYKVAKRGQDVALRCDPISGHVSLFWYQQALGQGPEFLTYFQNEAQLDKSGLPSDRFFAERPEGSVSTLKIQRTQQEDSAVYLCASSVLAEQETQYFGPGTRLLVL.

This clonotype was seen ten or more times. The chain couples TRBV5-1 to TRBJ2-2; TRBD1 might be the D (5 bases). With 1 base removed from V and 0 bases from J, the gap between germline ends came to 7 bases. The CDR3 runs to 15 residues. Germline loops: CDR1 SGHRS, CDR2 YFSETQ. The CDR3 reads CASSLRGANTGELFF. The CDR3 DNA is TGCGCCAGCAGCTTGAGGGGCGCGAACACCGGGGAGCTGTTTTTT.

J is TRBJ2-6 and V is TRBV7-2, with TRBD1 as a possible D gene (5 bases). Germline lookup yields CDR1 SGHTA and CDR2 FQGNSA. Trimming removed 1 base at V and 1 base at J, with 11 bases between. The CDR3 extends over 17 amino acids. The CDR3 bases are TGTGCCAGCAGCTTAGGCAGGGCTCGGTCTGGGGCCAACGTCCTGACTTTC. Protein sequence: CASSLGRARSGANVLTF.

This chain connects TRBV10-3 to TRBJ2-1; TRBD1 matches at 9 bases. CDR1 and CDR2 from the germline V gene are ENHRY and SYGVKD. This CDR3 contains 15 residues. V lost 5 bases and J lost 3; bases outside the gene matches: 5. CDR3 region: CAISWTGEGYNEQFF. CDR3 in DNA: TGTGCCATCAGTTGGACAGGGGAAGGCTACAATGAGCAGTTCTTC.

This clonotype was detected many times. The chain couples TRBV12-3 or TRBV12-4 to TRBJ2-1, with TRBD2 matching over 10 bases. The CDR3 runs 17 residues. V shed 6 bases and J 7 bases; nucleotides not matched to a gene: 15. The CDR3 region has the DNA TGTGCCAGCAGACTGGATCGTGGACTAGCGGTGGTGAATGAGCAGTTCTTC. Translation: CASRLDRGLAVVNEQFF.

This clonotype has a handful of counts. This chain joins TRBV5-1 and TRBJ2-3; D may be TRBD1 (6 bases). This CDR3 has 16 residues. Germline V gives CDR1 SGHRS, CDR2 YFSETQ. V was trimmed by 0 bases and J by 3 bases, leaving 14 bases between them. CDR3 bases: TGCGCCAGCAGCTTGGACCGGGTCAGGGGAACAGATACGCAGTATTTT. Translating it yields CASSLDRVRGTDTQYF.

This chain links TRBV20-1 with TRBJ1-1; tentatively, D is TRBD1 (6 bases). V was shortened by 6 bases and J by 3 bases, with 14 bases between the two germline ends. The CDR3 spans 13 residues. Looked up from germline, CDR1 is DFQATT and CDR2 is SNEGSKA (reference sequence). CDR3 coding DNA: TGCAGTGCGCCAGGGGATAGGGACACTGAAGCTTTCTTT. Its translation: CSAPGDRDTEAFF.

The chain has TRBV29-1 and TRBJ2-2; tentative D call: TRBD2 (5 bases). The CDR3 runs to 11 residues. CDR1 is SQVTM and CDR2 is ANQGSEA in the germline V gene. CDR3 coding DNA: TGCAGAGAGCCCGGGGCCGGGGAGCTGTTTTTT. It translates to CREPGAGELFF.